These 27 T cell receptor beta chains originate from one sample sequenced in a study of response to subunit inactivated influenza vaccine. From the RT-PCR reads, TCRdb called clonotypes with MiXCR, one entry per CDR3 protein. This sample yields 500,000 to 650,000 distinct CDR3 sequences, of which 6.5% to 8% are seen a single time; under 15% belongs to the top ten. The source was PBMCs from blood, collected about 23 months after vaccination. These TCRs come from a man between 50 and 70 years old who received an inactivated influenza vaccine.

This rearrangement joins TRBV9 to TRBJ2-2; 10 positions match TRBD1. The length of the CDR3 is 19 residues. J gave up 6 bases and V 0 bases, and 14 bases lay outside the gene matches. Germline V lookup: CDR1 SGDLS, CDR2 YYNGEE. The CDR3 loop reads CASSVGLSRGTGVPGELFF. The CDR3 coding sequence is TGTGCCAGCAGCGTAGGGCTGAGTCGAGGGACAGGGGTTCCCGGGGAGCTGTTTTTT.

The chain joins TRBV5-1 to TRBJ2-5; TRBD1 might be the D (7 bases). Germline CDR1 and CDR2: SGHRS and YFSETQ. The ends were cut back, 4 bases at V and 5 bases at J, with 21 bases in the middle. The CDR3 extends over 16 amino acids. The CDR3: CASSLRTGGAEETQYF. In DNA form, the CDR3 reads TGCGCCAGCAGCCTTAGGACAGGCGGGGCGGAGGAGACCCAGTACTTC.

This clonotype was seen more than once but under ten times. This chain links TRBV7-9 with TRBJ1-2; D possibly corresponds to TRBD1 (6 bases). CDR3 length equals 14 residues. Germline loops: CDR1 SEHNR, CDR2 FQNEAQ (reference sequence). The ends were cut back, 5 bases at V and 3 bases at J, with 13 bases in the middle. The CDR3 spells CASSTGSGDYGYTF. CDR3 nucleotide sequence: TGTGCCAGCAGCACAGGGTCTGGGGACTATGGCTACACCTTC.

V usage is TRBV5-1 and J usage is TRBJ2-2; D possibly corresponds to TRBD1 (5 bases). The V end was cut by 3 bases, the J end by 8 bases, with 20 bases between. This CDR3 has 16 residues. CDR1 is SGHRS and CDR2 is YFSETQ in the germline V gene. The CDR3 DNA reads as TGCGCCAGCAGCTGGCGCGGACAAGGCGGTTCTGGGGAGCTGTTTTTT. The encoded protein is CASSWRGQGGSGELFF.

This chain connects TRBV20-1 to TRBJ1-3; 7 nucleotides agree with TRBD1. J gave up 0 bases and V 6 bases, and 11 bases lay outside the gene matches. Germline CDR1 and CDR2: DFQATT and SNEGSKA (reference sequence). The CDR3 has 16 amino acids. The CDR3 sequence is CSATGVLADSGNTIYF. Here the CDR3 DNA reads TGCAGTGCCACAGGGGTCTTAGCCGACTCTGGAAACACCATATATTTT.

In its sample, this clonotype was seen a few times. The chain uses TRBV5-1 and TRBJ1-1; possibly TRBD1 for D (6 bases). Germline CDR1 reads SGHRS; CDR2 reads YFSETQ. This CDR3 is 14 amino acids long. With 2 bases removed from V and 5 bases from J, the gap between germline ends came to 13 bases. CDR3 nucleotide sequence: TGCGCCAGCAGCTTAGGCAGGGGAGGTACTGAAGCTTTCTTT. This sequence encodes CASSLGRGGTEAFF.

The V call is TRBV20-1, the J call TRBJ1-2; no reliable D call. Germline V lookup: CDR1 DFQATT, CDR2 SNEGSKA (reference sequence). V was clipped by 6 bases and J by 5 bases, with 13 bases between them. CDR3 size: 12 residues. The CDR3 here is CSADQRAYGYTF. The CDR3 DNA is TGCAGTGCCGACCAGAGGGCTTATGGCTACACCTTC.

The chain couples TRBV4-3 to TRBJ2-7; D is uncertain. V lost 3 bases and J 2 bases, leaving 14 bases between the germline ends. Germline V lookup: CDR1 LGHNA, CDR2 YSLEER. This CDR3 has 15 amino acids. CDR3 DNA: TGCGCCAGCAGCCACCTGGGCAGGCCCCCCTACGAGCAGTACTTC. It encodes CASSHLGRPPYEQYF.

This clonotype has more than one count but fewer than ten. The rearrangement uses TRBV20-1 and TRBJ2-1; TRBD1 matches 10 bases. Unmatched junction bases numbered 12, after V lost 2 bases and J lost 8 bases. In germline, CDR1 is DFQATT, CDR2 SNEGSKA (reference sequence). The CDR3 length is 16 residues. CDR3 sequence (DNA): TGCAGTGCTAGAAAGGGACAGGGGTATCTATTCTATGAGCAGTTCTTC. Its protein product is CSARKGQGYLFYEQFF.

The rearrangement links TRBV7-2 to TRBJ1-3, with 7 bases fitting TRBD1. The CDR3 has 17 residues. The junction had 11 bases not matched to a gene; V was cut back by 5 bases and J by 1 base. In germline, CDR1 is SGHTA, CDR2 FQGNSA. The CDR3 reads CASSKTSGTESGNTIYF. The CDR3 bases are TGTGCCAGCAGCAAAACATCCGGGACAGAATCTGGAAACACCATATATTTT. Based on the CDR3 plus reference TRBV7-2 and TRBJ1-3, the full variable domain is GAGVSQSPSNKVTEKGKDVELRCDPISGHTALYWYRQSLGQGLEFLIYFQGNSAPDKSGLPSDRFSAERTGGSVSTLTIQRTQQEDSAVYLCASSKTSGTESGNTIYFGEGSWLTVV.

This clonotype was recorded at least ten times. The rearrangement links TRBV10-2 to TRBJ2-7; D is undetermined. The germline V and J ends were trimmed by 4 bases and 0 bases, with 13 bases remaining between them. The CDR3 has 15 residues. Germline V gives CDR1 WSHSY, CDR2 SAAADI. CDR3 protein: CASSGHGDSSYEQYF. CDR3 DNA: TGCGCCAGCAGTGGCCATGGCGATAGCTCCTACGAGCAGTACTTC.

This clonotype was counted at least ten times. In DNA form, the CDR3 reads TGCGCCAGCAGCCCTAATATGGTTACTCACTCTGGAAACACCATATATTTT. Amino acids: CASSPNMVTHSGNTIYF. The chain uses TRBV4-3 and TRBJ1-3; D is ambiguous. V lost 4 bases to trimming and J lost 0 bases, with 16 bases between them. Germline assignment: CDR1 LGHNA and CDR2 YSLEER. The CDR3 has 17 amino acids.

The chain carries TRBV9 and TRBJ2-1; 7 nucleotides match TRBD2. The CDR3 loop spans 17 amino acids. CDR1 is SGDLS, CDR2 YYNGEE, per germline. V was pared by 4 bases and J by 4 bases, with 14 bases of the junction left unmatched. This CDR3 reads CASSPRHRDYPYNEQFF. DNA of the CDR3: TGTGCCAGCAGCCCCCGTCACCGGGACTACCCGTACAATGAGCAGTTCTTC.

This clonotype has just a few counts. The chain links TRBV28 to TRBJ1-2; D might be TRBD1 (5 bases). CDR1 is MDHEN and CDR2 is SYDVKM in the germline V gene. The CDR3 is made up of 14 amino acids. Deletions cut 5 bases from V and 2 bases from J, with 12 bases between. CDR3 in amino acids: CASSAPRDNYGYTF. The CDR3 DNA is TGTGCCAGCAGTGCCCCACGGGACAACTATGGCTACACCTTC.

In its sample, this clonotype was seen many times. V and J are TRBV11-2 and TRBJ2-7, with 10 bases that match TRBD1. Unmatched junction bases numbered 12, after V lost 5 bases and J lost 2 bases. Germline V gene data show CDR1 as SGHAT and CDR2 as FQNNGV. CDR3 size: 17 residues. The CDR3 DNA sequence: TGTGCCAGCAGCCCCATCTACATTGGGACAGGGGCCTACGAGCAGTACTTC. Protein product: CASSPIYIGTGAYEQYF.

The table lists this clonotype with many counts. This chain joins TRBV6-1 and TRBJ2-5; no firm D call. The CDR3 is 14 amino acids. Trimming left V 5 bases short and J 5 bases short, with 15 bases between. Per the germline V gene, CDR1 is MNHNS and CDR2 is SASEGT. CDR3 nucleotide sequence: TGTGCCAGCAGTCCCGGAGTTAGGGATGAGACCCAGTACTTC. This codes for CASSPGVRDETQYF.

This clonotype was seen only a few times. The genes are TRBV5-5 and TRBJ1-1, with 7 bases aligning to TRBD1. The V and J ends lost 4 bases and 5 bases, in that order; junction bases with no gene match: 14. This CDR3 has 16 amino acids. Germline-derived CDR1 and CDR2 are SGHKS and YYEKEE (reference sequence). CDR3: CASSPRATGRGTEAFF. CDR3 in DNA: TGTGCCAGCAGCCCCCGGGCGACAGGGAGGGGGACTGAAGCTTTCTTT.

This clonotype came up a few times. The chain recombines TRBV6-5 with TRBJ1-5; a weak D match, TRBD1 (6 bases). Trimming pared 0 bases from V and 6 bases from J, leaving 15 bases between. This CDR3 has 16 amino acids. Germline-derived CDR1 and CDR2 are MNHEY and SVGAGI. The CDR3 nucleotides are TGTGCCAGCAGTTACTCGTTCGGGGGCTCGGGTCAGCCCCAGCATTTT. Its translation: CASSYSFGGSGQPQHF.

V is TRBV5-1 and J is TRBJ2-1; 10 bases map to TRBD2. Germline V gene sequence: CDR1 SGHRS, CDR2 YFSETQ. The CDR3 consists of 17 residues. V trimming: 3 bases; J trimming: 4 bases; junction bases outside the gene matches: 10. CDR3 DNA sequence: TGCGCCAGCAGCTCGGACATCCTAGCGGGGGCTTACAATGAGCAGTTCTTC. Its protein product is CASSSDILAGAYNEQFF.

This clonotype was seen repeatedly, ten times or more. The CDR3 reads CASSYLQGANEQFF. As DNA, the CDR3 is TGTGCCAGCAGTTACCTACAGGGGGCTAATGAGCAGTTCTTC. The chain joins TRBV6-5 to TRBJ2-1, with 9 bases fitting TRBD1. The CDR3 has 14 residues. V lost 2 bases and J lost 7; bases outside the gene matches: 3. Per the germline V gene, CDR1 is MNHEY and CDR2 is SVGAGI.

The chain uses TRBV20-1 and TRBJ2-4, with a tentative D call TRBD2 (5 bases). From germline, CDR1 is DFQATT and CDR2 SNEGSKA (reference sequence). This CDR3 has 14 amino acids. Trimming took 0 bases from V and 4 from J, leaving 10 bases between them. The CDR3 here is CSARDERSKNIQYF. DNA for the CDR3: TGCAGTGCTAGAGATGAGCGGTCAAAAAACATTCAGTACTTC.

This clonotype has at least ten counts. This sequence joins TRBV20-1 and TRBJ1-5, with 9 bases matching TRBD1. Per the germline V gene, CDR1 is DFQATT and CDR2 is SNEGSKA (reference sequence). The CDR3 sequence is 15 residues long. J gave up 6 bases and V 6 bases, and 12 bases lay outside the gene matches. CDR3 DNA: TGCAGTGCCAAAACAGGGGGCGCAATTGGTCAGCCCCAGCATTTT. It yields the protein CSAKTGGAIGQPQHF.

This clonotype has only a few counts. CDR3: CASSVAPQVRNTEAFF. Here the CDR3 DNA reads TGTGCCAGCAGCGTAGCCCCACAGGTGAGGAACACTGAAGCTTTCTTT. The V call is TRBV9, the J call TRBJ1-1; possibly TRBD1 for D (5 bases). CDR1 SGDLS and CDR2 YYNGEE come from the germline V gene. V lost 0 bases and J lost 1, with 13 bases in between. This CDR3 contains 16 residues.

This clonotype was recorded at least ten times. The germline gene is not matched at one end of the junction; a read error may be the cause. The rearrangement links TRBV29-1 to TRBJ1-1, with TRBD1 matching over 8 bases. Germline CDR1 and CDR2: SQVTM and ANQGSEA. This CDR3 contains 13 residues. The CDR3 reads CSVGQGGNAEAFF. In DNA, the CDR3 is TGCAGCGTAGGACAGGGAGGGAACGCTGAAGCTTTCTTT.

This clonotype was seen repeatedly, ten times or more. The chain carries TRBV5-1 and TRBJ2-4; 7 bases are a match to TRBD1. The CDR3 is 14 residues long. V gave up 4 bases and J gave up 3 bases; unmatched junction bases: 4. Germline values: CDR1 SGHRS, CDR2 YFSETQ. The CDR3 coding sequence is TGCGCCAGCAGCACCGACAGGGACAAAAACATTCAGTACTTC. This gives the protein CASSTDRDKNIQYF.

This rearrangement joins TRBV7-9 to TRBJ1-1; 8 bases match TRBD1. CDR1 SEHNR and CDR2 FQNEAQ come from the germline V gene (reference sequence). Trimming cost V 0 bases and J 6 bases; bases outside gene matches: 6. The length of the CDR3 is 15 residues. CDR3 nucleotide sequence: TGTGCCAGCAGCTTAGCGGACAGGGACGGGCCTGAAGCTTTCTTT. Protein sequence: CASSLADRDGPEAFF.

This clonotype has a count of ten or more. The chain recombines TRBV20-1 with TRBJ2-1; 9 bases match TRBD2. Germline V gives CDR1 DFQATT, CDR2 SNEGSKA (reference sequence). J gave up 7 bases and V 4 bases, and 8 bases lay outside the gene matches. The CDR3 totals 14 residues. DNA of the CDR3: TGCAGTGCTATCGCCGCGGGAGGGACTAATGAGCAGTTCTTC. Protein sequence: CSAIAAGGTNEQFF.